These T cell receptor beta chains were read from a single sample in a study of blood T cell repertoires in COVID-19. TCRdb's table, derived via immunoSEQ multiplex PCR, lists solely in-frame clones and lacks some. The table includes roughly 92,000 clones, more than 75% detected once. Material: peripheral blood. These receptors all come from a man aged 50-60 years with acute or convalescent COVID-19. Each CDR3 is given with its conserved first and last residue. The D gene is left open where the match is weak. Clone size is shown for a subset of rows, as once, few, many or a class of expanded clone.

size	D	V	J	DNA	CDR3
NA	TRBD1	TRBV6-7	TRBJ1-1	TGTGCCAGCAGAACAGGGGGGAACACTGAAGCTTTCTTT	CASRTGGNTEAFF
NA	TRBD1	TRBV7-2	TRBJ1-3	TGTGCCAGCAGCTTACAAGGGGGCGCTGGAAACACCATATATTTT	CASSLQGGAGNTIYF
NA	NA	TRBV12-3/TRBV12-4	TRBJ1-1	TGTGCCAGCAGGCTACGATACACTGAAGCTTTCTTT	CASRLRYTEAFF
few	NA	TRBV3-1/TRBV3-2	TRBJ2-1	TGTGCCAGCAGCGTTCGACAGGCCCTTGGGGACAATGAGCAGTTCTTC	CASSVRQALGDNEQFF
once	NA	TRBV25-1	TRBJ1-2	TGTGCCAGCAGTGAAGGGGGGGGGATCGGCTACACCTTC	CASSEGGGIGYTF
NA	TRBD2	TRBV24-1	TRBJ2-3	TGTGCCACCAGTCTGGGAGGGGCAGATACGCAGTATTTT	CATSLGGADTQYF
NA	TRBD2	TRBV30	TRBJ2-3	TGTGCCTGGAGTCCACGGACTAGCGGGAGGCCGAACACAGATACGCAGTATTTT	CAWSPRTSGRPNTDTQYF
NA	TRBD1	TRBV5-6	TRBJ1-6	TGTGCCAGCAACCCAGGGACAGCCTATAATTCACCCCTCCACTTT	CASNPGTAYNSPLHF
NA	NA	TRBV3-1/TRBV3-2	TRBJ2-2	TGTGCCAGCATTGACAAGAACACCGGGGAGCTGTTTTTT	CASIDKNTGELFF
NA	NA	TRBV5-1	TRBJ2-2	TGCGCCAGCAGCACAATACAGGGGAACACCGGGGAGCTGTTTTTT	CASSTIQGNTGELFF
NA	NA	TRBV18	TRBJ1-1	TGTGCCAGCTCACGGACGGGAAACACTGAAGCTTTCTTT	CASSRTGNTEAFF
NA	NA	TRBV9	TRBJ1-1	TGTGCCAGCAGCGTAGATGTGGGGCGAGCGAACACTGAAGCTTTCTTT	CASSVDVGRANTEAFF
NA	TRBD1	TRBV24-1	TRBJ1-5	TGTGCCACCAGTGATGGGACAGGTCTTAGCAATCAGCCCCAGCATTTT	CATSDGTGLSNQPQHF